These 18 T cell receptor beta chains were sequenced from one sample in a study of cytomegalovirus exposure and HLA in healthy donors. The assay was immunoSEQ multiplex PCR, and TCRdb's table has in-frame clones only and misses some. The sample lists about 200,000 clones, 80% to 90% occurring once. The sample taken for sequencing was PBMCs. Source of these receptors: a woman between 18 and 29 years old in good health and CMV-seropositive.

The CDR3 loop reads CASSDTGGDRGYTF. CDR3 DNA: TGTGCCAGCAGTGATACAGGGGGCGATCGTGGCTACACCTTC. The chain joins TRBV6-5 to TRBJ1-2; 9 bases align to TRBD1. V shed 5 bases, J shed 7 bases, and the junction held 8 bases outside the gene matches. The CDR3 extends over 14 amino acids. Germline assignment: CDR1 MNHEY and CDR2 SVGAGI.

The chain couples TRBV9 to TRBJ1-4; D remains ambiguous. In germline, CDR1 is SGDLS, CDR2 YYNGEE. The CDR3 has 13 amino acids. With 0 bases removed from V and 8 bases from J, the gap between germline ends came to 8 bases. CDR3 residues: CASSVEAGEKLFF. The CDR3 bases are TGTGCCAGCAGCGTAGAGGCGGGGGAAAAACTGTTTTTT.

The J gene is TRBJ2-3, the V gene TRBV11-3, with D hard to call. The CDR3 loop spans 16 amino acids. CDR1 and CDR2 (germline): SGHNT, YENEEA. The germline V and J ends were trimmed by 0 bases and 3 bases, with 13 bases remaining between them. The CDR3 nucleotides read TGTGCCAGCAGCTTAGATCACACACCGGGTACAGATACGCAGTATTTT. Its protein product is CASSLDHTPGTDTQYF.

The rearrangement links TRBV5-4 to TRBJ2-5; the match to TRBD2 covers 8 bases. V shed 3 bases, J shed 4 bases, and the junction held 11 bases outside the gene matches. Germline V gene data show CDR1 as SGHNT and CDR2 as YYREEE (reference sequence). The CDR3 extends over 16 amino acids. CDR3 DNA: TGTGCCAGCAGCTCCTCTCCCGGGGGGGGGTCAGAGACCCAGTACTTC. Translated, it gives CASSSSPGGGSETQYF.

J is TRBJ2-1 and V is TRBV2; D gene ambiguous. The CDR3 runs to 15 residues. Germline assignment: CDR1 SNHLY and CDR2 FYNNEI. The V and J ends lost 3 bases and 0 bases respectively, with 9 bases between them. The chain's CDR3 is CASSDERFSYNEQFF. The CDR3 coding sequence is TGTGCCAGCAGTGATGAACGGTTCTCCTACAATGAGCAGTTCTTC.

This chain links TRBV7-9 with TRBJ2-7; TRBD1 matches at 7 bases. Germline assignment: CDR1 SEHNR and CDR2 FQNEAQ (reference sequence). The CDR3 is made up of 14 amino acids. The V segment lost 5 bases and the J segment 4 bases; nucleotides outside the gene matches: 8. The CDR3 loop reads CASSPRDREYEQYF. CDR3 in DNA: TGTGCCAGCAGCCCACGGGACAGAGAGTACGAGCAGTACTTC.

This chain uses TRBV5-4 with TRBJ2-7; D is unresolved. V lost 2 bases, J lost 3 bases, and 12 bases lay in between. Per the germline V gene, CDR1 is SGHNT and CDR2 is YYREEE (reference sequence). The CDR3 contains 14 residues. The CDR3 loop is CASSFSNSIYEQYF. Written as DNA, the CDR3 is TGTGCCAGCAGCTTCAGTAACAGTATCTACGAGCAGTACTTC.

The V gene is TRBV19, the J gene TRBJ2-1; 8 positions match TRBD2. After removal of 0 bases from V and 9 bases from J, the junction contained 13 bases not matched to a gene. The CDR3 is 17 residues long. Germline V lookup: CDR1 LNHDA, CDR2 SQIVND (reference sequence). The CDR3 loop reads CASSIDWTSSLSREQFF. In DNA form, the CDR3 reads TGTGCCAGTAGTATAGATTGGACTAGCTCCCTTTCGCGTGAGCAGTTCTTC.

This sequence joins TRBV19 and TRBJ2-1; D is possibly TRBD1 (5 bases). In germline, CDR1 is LNHDA, CDR2 SQIVND (reference sequence). The CDR3 loop spans 17 amino acids. With 6 bases removed from V and 4 bases from J, the gap between germline ends came to 22 bases. CDR3 in amino acids: CASSWQGLFTNYNEQFF. The CDR3 DNA reads as TGTGCCAGTAGCTGGCAGGGTCTATTTACGAATTACAATGAGCAGTTCTTC.

V is TRBV5-8 and J is TRBJ2-7, with D unclear. CDR3 length: 14 residues. Germline V gives CDR1 SGHTS, CDR2 YDEGEE. V shed 4 bases and J shed 2 bases, with 13 bases lying between them. The CDR3 loop is CASSPPAETYEQYF. The CDR3 bases are TGTGCCAGCAGCCCTCCCGCCGAGACCTACGAGCAGTACTTC.

The gene calls are TRBV5-4 and TRBJ2-7; 8 bases are shared with TRBD2. V lost 5 bases, J lost 7 bases, and 8 bases stayed unmatched. Germline loops: CDR1 SGHNT, CDR2 YYREEE (reference sequence). The CDR3 consists of 13 residues. CDR3 loop: CASRTAGVGEQYF. The CDR3 DNA reads as TGTGCCAGCAGGACAGCGGGAGTGGGGGAGCAGTACTTC.

Here the CDR3 reads CASSLAFRREQYF. The CDR3 DNA reads as TGTGCCAGCAGCTTAGCCTTTCGTCGGGAGCAGTACTTC. V and J are TRBV7-2 and TRBJ2-7; D gene unclear. The CDR3 covers 13 residues. Looked up from germline, CDR1 is SGHTA and CDR2 is FQGNSA. Trimming shortened V by 0 bases and J by 7 bases, and 10 bases separated the two germline ends.

The chain has TRBV4-1 and TRBJ1-5; no definite D call. This CDR3 is 14 amino acids long. V was pared by 0 bases and J by 4 bases, with 7 bases between. The V gene's germline CDR1 is MGHRA and CDR2 YSYEKL. The CDR3 coding sequence is TGCGCCAGCAGCCAAGAACCCGGGAATCAGCCCCAGCATTTT. Its protein product is CASSQEPGNQPQHF.

The chain combines TRBV25-1 with TRBJ1-2; TRBD1 is a possible D gene (6 bases). V was cut by 1 base and J by 7 bases, with 19 bases left in between. The CDR3 spans 16 residues. CDR1 MGHDK and CDR2 SYGVNS come from the germline V gene. In DNA, the CDR3 is TGTGCCAGCAGTGAATTAGGGGGGGATACTACCTCTGGCTACACCTTC. As protein: CASSELGGDTTSGYTF.

This clone was observed a handful of times. This sequence joins TRBV29-1 and TRBJ1-1; the D is unclear. Trimming stripped 7 bases from V and 1 base from J, with 4 bases between. CDR3 length equals 10 residues. From germline, CDR1 is SQVTM and CDR2 ANQGSEA. CDR3 DNA sequence: TGCAGCGCTTCGAACACTGAAGCTTTCTTT. This sequence encodes CSASNTEAFF. Together with reference TRBV29-1 and TRBJ1-1, the CDR3 gives the full variable domain: SAVISQKPSRDICQRGTSLTIQCQVDSQVTMMFWYRQQPGQSLTLIATANQGSEATYESGFVIDKFPISRPNLTFSTLTVSNMSPEDSSIYLCSASNTEAFFGQGTRLTVV.

The rearrangement links TRBV29-1 to TRBJ2-4; D might be TRBD1 (7 bases). Trimming pared 5 bases from V and 2 bases from J, leaving 22 bases between. CDR1 SQVTM and CDR2 ANQGSEA come from the germline V gene. The CDR3 totals 17 residues. The chain's CDR3 is CSVLPRGASEPKNIQYF. CDR3 coding DNA: TGCAGCGTTTTACCCAGGGGGGCTAGCGAGCCCAAAAACATTCAGTACTTC.

This chain connects TRBV6-4 to TRBJ2-1; TRBD2 matches 11 bases. This CDR3 has 15 residues. V lost 5 bases to trimming and J lost 8 bases; unmatched junction nucleotides: 8. Germline-derived CDR1 and CDR2 are MRHNA and SNTAGT. DNA for the CDR3: TGTGCCAGCAGTATTAGCGGGAGGGATCGTGATGAGCAGTTCTTC. As protein: CASSISGRDRDEQFF.

The chain carries TRBV7-6 and TRBJ2-5; TRBD1 matches 7 bases. The CDR3 consists of 16 residues. Germline-derived CDR1 and CDR2 are SGHVS and FNYEAQ. V trimming: 0 bases; J trimming: 2 bases; junction bases outside the gene matches: 6. Written as DNA, the CDR3 is TGTGCCAGCAGCTTAGCCACAGGGGTCCCACAAGAGACCCAGTACTTC. Translation gives CASSLATGVPQETQYF. Complete variable domain (other parts from reference TRBV7-6 and TRBJ2-5): GAGVSQSPRYKVTKRGQDVALRCDPISGHVSLYWYRQALGQGPEFLTYFNYEAQQDKSGLPNDRFSAERPEGSISTLTIQRTEQRDSAMYRCASSLATGVPQETQYFGPGTRLLVL.